Following are 22 T cell receptor beta chains from one sample sequenced in a study of blood T cell repertoires in COVID-19. The protocol was immunoSEQ multiplex PCR, while the TCRdb copy is restricted to in-frame clones and leaves out a portion. The repertoire holds 21,000 or so clones, around 86% seen once, with roughly 3.5% in the top ten. Source material: peripheral blood. The receptors shown here come from a man aged 45-65 years with active COVID-19.

The rearrangement links TRBV29-1 to TRBJ2-2; possibly TRBD1 for D (5 bases). The germline V gene encodes CDR1 SQVTM and CDR2 ANQGSEA. V lost 1 base and J lost 5, with 8 bases in between. This CDR3 is built from 13 residues. Written as DNA, the CDR3 is TGCAGCGTTGAAGCCAGGGCTACCGGGGAGCTGTTTTTT. Its translation is CSVEARATGELFF.

This chain joins TRBV5-1 and TRBJ1-3; D unclear. V was clipped by 0 bases and J by 0 bases, with 10 bases between them. CDR3 length: 16 residues. Germline-derived CDR1 and CDR2 are SGHRS and YFSETQ. The CDR3 sequence is CASSLAAGNSGNTIYF. CDR3 nucleotide sequence: TGCGCCAGCAGCTTGGCCGCAGGTAACTCTGGAAACACCATATATTTT.

This chain links TRBV11-3 with TRBJ2-2, with D perhaps matching TRBD1 (5 bases). Germline CDR1 reads SGHNT; CDR2 reads YENEEA. V dropped 0 bases and J dropped 3 bases, with 11 bases sitting between them. The CDR3 sequence is 16 residues long. The CDR3 spells CASSLEGQDHTGELFF. Written as DNA, the CDR3 is TGTGCCAGCAGCTTAGAGGGGCAGGACCACACCGGGGAGCTGTTTTTT.

V is TRBV9 and J is TRBJ1-1, with TRBD1 as a possible D gene (5 bases). Germline V lookup: CDR1 SGDLS, CDR2 YYNGEE. The CDR3 has 15 residues. Trimming took 4 bases from V and 4 from J, leaving 17 bases between them. This chain's CDR3 is CASSPLALGGTEAFF. Written as DNA, the CDR3 is TGTGCCAGCAGCCCGCTAGCCCTCGGGGGCACTGAAGCTTTCTTT. Using reference TRBV9 and TRBJ1-1 for the parts outside the CDR3, the full variable domain is DSGVTQTPKHLITATGQRVTLRCSPRSGDLSVYWYQQSLDQGLQFLIQYYNGEERAKGNILERFSAQQFPDLHSELNLSSLELGDSALYFCASSPLALGGTEAFFGQGTRLTVV.

This clone was counted once. This rearrangement joins TRBV4-1 to TRBJ2-3, with a possible D match to TRBD1 (6 bases). Germline-derived CDR1 and CDR2 are MGHRA and YSYEKL. V was clipped by 3 bases and J by 4 bases, with 17 bases between them. The CDR3 covers 16 residues. The CDR3 spells CASSHEQGLGSDTQYF. DNA for the CDR3: TGCGCCAGCAGCCATGAACAGGGTCTTGGGTCAGATACGCAGTATTTT.

V is TRBV6-6 and J is TRBJ1-2, with D uncertain. Germline CDR1 MNHNY, CDR2 SVGAGI (reference sequence). Trimming cost V 0 bases and J 8 bases, with 16 bases left between them. CDR3 length: 15 residues. The CDR3: CASSYSAGNLGGYTF. The DNA of the CDR3 is TGTGCCAGCAGTTACTCAGCGGGAAACCTGGGGGGCTACACCTTC.

The rearrangement joins TRBV3-1 (or the pseudogene TRBV3-2) to TRBJ1-2; 7 nucleotides align to TRBD1. V was pared by 5 bases and J by 6 bases, with 12 bases of the junction left unmatched. CDR3 length: 15 amino acids. From germline, CDR1 is LGHDT and CDR2 YNNKEL (reference sequence). CDR3 sequence (DNA): TGTGCCAGCAGCGAAGGACAGGTTAAAGTCCATGGCTACACCTTC. Translation gives CASSEGQVKVHGYTF.

This chain joins TRBV11-3 and TRBJ2-7; a possible D gene is TRBD1 (6 bases). The ends were cut back, 5 bases at V and 1 base at J, with 9 bases in the middle. The CDR3 consists of 13 residues. Germline CDR1 SGHNT, CDR2 YENEEA. The CDR3 DNA reads as TGTGCCAGCAGCCCACAGGGTTCCTACGAGCAGTACTTC. Its protein is CASSPQGSYEQYF.

The V call is TRBV29-1, the J call TRBJ1-1, with a possible D match to TRBD1 (6 bases). The CDR3 loop spans 11 amino acids. Germline CDR1 is SQVTM and CDR2 is ANQGSEA. V was cut by 4 bases and J by 3 bases, with 6 bases left in between. Here the CDR3 reads CSVAGDTEAFF. DNA for the CDR3: TGCAGCGTTGCAGGGGACACTGAAGCTTTCTTT.

This chain links TRBV19 with TRBJ2-7; D ambiguous. V was trimmed by 5 bases and J by 5 bases, leaving 16 bases between them. The V gene's germline CDR1 is LNHDA and CDR2 SQIVND (reference sequence). This CDR3 has 14 amino acids. CDR3 in amino acids: CASSPQRSSNEQYF. CDR3 nucleotide sequence: TGTGCCAGTAGTCCCCAGCGAAGCAGCAACGAGCAGTACTTC.

The gene calls are TRBV12-3 or TRBV12-4 and TRBJ1-1; perhaps TRBD1 as D (6 bases). The CDR3 is 12 amino acids. Trimming shortened V by 7 bases and J by 11 bases, and 17 bases separated the two germline ends. The DNA for the CDR3 is TGTGCCAGCACCGCGCCAGGGGCTGGGGCTTTCTTT. The encoded protein is CASTAPGAGAFF.

The chain employs TRBV4-2 and TRBJ1-5; the match to TRBD1 covers 7 bases. The CDR3 sequence is 16 residues long. CDR1 is LGHNA and CDR2 is YNFKEQ in the germline V gene. Trimming at V came to 2 bases and at J to 2 bases, leaving 6 bases not matched to a gene. This chain's CDR3 is CASSQPGTVGNQPQHF. The CDR3 region has the DNA TGTGCCAGCAGCCAACCGGGGACAGTAGGCAATCAGCCCCAGCATTTT.

V gene TRBV19 combines with J gene TRBJ1-2, with D possibly TRBD1 on 6 matching bases. V lost 0 bases and J lost 7, with 21 bases in between. Germline V gene data show CDR1 as LNHDA and CDR2 as SQIVND (reference sequence). This CDR3 comprises 17 residues. DNA of the CDR3: TGTGCCAGTAGTATAGATCCCGGCAGGGGACCCCGTGGTGGCTACACCTTC. Translating it yields CASSIDPGRGPRGGYTF.

The chain links TRBV7-9 to TRBJ2-3, with TRBD1 matching 7 bases. The CDR3 runs 14 residues. J was trimmed by 5 bases and V by 8 bases; bases with no gene match: 10. Germline CDR1 and CDR2: SEHNR and FQNEAQ (reference sequence). The CDR3 coding sequence is TGTGCCAGCTCCCTAGAGGGGGCCGGAGATACGCAGTATTTT. Translating gives CASSLEGAGDTQYF.

The chain is built from TRBV5-4 and TRBJ2-6, with D perhaps TRBD2 (6 bases). V lost 3 bases, J lost 2 bases, and 9 bases lay in between. CDR1 is SGHNT and CDR2 is YYREEE in the germline V gene (reference sequence). This CDR3 contains 15 residues. The CDR3 nucleotides read TGTGCCAGCAGCTCTCCGGGGGCTGGGGCCAACGTCCTGACTTTC. Protein sequence: CASSSPGAGANVLTF.

The gene calls are TRBV28 and TRBJ2-7; TRBD1 matches 7 bases. V was pared by 6 bases and J by 7 bases, with 12 bases of the junction left unmatched. Germline assignment: CDR1 MDHEN and CDR2 SYDVKM. This CDR3 is built from 14 residues. The CDR3 nucleotides read TGTGCCAGCAGGCCTTACGGGACAGTGGGAGAGCAGTACTTC. Translation gives CASRPYGTVGEQYF.

This chain connects TRBV15 to TRBJ2-3; 7 bases line up with TRBD1. Losses at the gene ends were 0 bases for V and 3 bases for J; bases not matched to a gene: 9. Per germline, CDR1 LNHNV and CDR2 YYDKDF (reference sequence). The CDR3 consists of 17 residues. CDR3 DNA sequence: TGTGCCACCAGCAGAGACGGGACAGCCCACATGACAGATACGCAGTATTTT. Amino acids: CATSRDGTAHMTDTQYF.

V is TRBV30 and J is TRBJ2-7, with D possibly TRBD2 on 6 matching bases. CDR1 is GTSNPN and CDR2 is SVGIG in the germline V gene (reference sequence). The ends were cut back, 0 bases at V and 5 bases at J, with 14 bases in the middle. The CDR3 length is 14 residues. The CDR3 protein is CAWSVLGGPDEQYF. CDR3 bases: TGTGCCTGGAGTGTATTGGGGGGTCCGGACGAGCAGTACTTC.

The chain employs TRBV7-8 and TRBJ2-5, with 9 bases aligning to TRBD2. Trimming removed 5 bases from V and 7 bases from J; junction bases left unmatched: 11. The germline gives CDR1 SGHVS, CDR2 FQNEAQ. CDR3 length: 15 amino acids. As DNA, the CDR3 is TGTGCCAGCAGCCTTAGCGGGGGCGATGAGGGGACCCAGTACTTC. It specifies CASSLSGGDEGTQYF. Full variable domain (rest looked up from reference TRBV7-8 and TRBJ2-5): GAGVSQSPRYKVAKRGQDVALRCDPISGHVSLFWYQQALGQGPEFLTYFQNEAQLDKSGLPSDRFFAERPEGSVSTLKIQRTQQEDSAVYLCASSLSGGDEGTQYFGPGTRLLVL.

The chain carries TRBV18 and TRBJ1-3; 9 bases match TRBD1. CDR3 length equals 16 residues. Per germline, CDR1 KGHSH and CDR2 LQKENI. V gave up 3 bases and J gave up 4 bases; unmatched junction bases: 7. The CDR3 DNA sequence: TGTGCCAGCTCACCGGGACAGGGCCGCTCGGGAAACACCATATATTTT. Translated, it gives CASSPGQGRSGNTIYF.

The V gene is TRBV3-1 (or the pseudogene TRBV3-2), the J gene TRBJ1-1; D is ambiguous. V gave up 0 bases and J gave up 9 bases, with 8 bases separating them. The CDR3 totals 12 residues. In germline, CDR1 is LGHDT, CDR2 YNNKEL (reference sequence). CDR3 amino acids: CASSQETAQAFF. In DNA form, the CDR3 reads TGTGCCAGCAGCCAAGAAACAGCTCAAGCTTTCTTT.

The chain uses TRBV6-5 and TRBJ1-2; possible D gene TRBD1, 6 bases. Germline V gene lookup returns CDR1 MNHEY and CDR2 SVGAGI. Trimming took off 0 bases at V and 3 bases at J, with 14 bases between the two ends. The CDR3 totals 16 residues. The CDR3 bases are TGTGCCAGCAGTTACTCTTACAGGGTCCTCTACTATGGCTACACCTTC. Translating gives CASSYSYRVLYYGYTF.